One and the same sample provided the 10 T cell receptor beta chains below, sequenced in a study of T cell changes during pregnancy in multiple sclerosis. TCRdb keeps only in-frame clones here, not all; method: immunoSEQ multiplex PCR. There are fewer than 45,000 clones in the sample; 92% occur only once, and roughly 0.7% lies in the top ten. The sample in question was CD4+ T cells from peripheral blood mononuclear cells, obtained in the first trimester of pregnancy. These receptor sequences come from a female donor with multiple sclerosis, enrolled in a pregnancy study.

The rearrangement uses TRBV27 and TRBJ2-3; 8 positions match TRBD1. V dropped 4 bases and J dropped 3; count of bases not matched to a gene: 3. Germline V gene lookup returns CDR1 MNHEY and CDR2 SMNVEV (reference sequence). This CDR3 spans 14 amino acids. The DNA of the CDR3 is TGTGCCAGCAGTTACAGGGGGTTGACAGATACGCAGTATTTT. Protein sequence: CASSYRGLTDTQYF.

The chain links TRBV20-1 to TRBJ1-3; D call uncertain. Germline V lookup: CDR1 DFQATT, CDR2 SNEGSKA (reference sequence). Deletions cut 3 bases from V and 14 bases from J, with 11 bases between. The CDR3 is 10 amino acids. CDR3: CSARTTRLYF. In DNA, the CDR3 is TGCAGTGCTAGGACGACAAGACTATATTTT.

This chain connects TRBV11-2 to TRBJ2-1; D might be TRBD1 (6 bases). Germline CDR1 and CDR2: SGHAT and FQNNGV. V lost 6 bases to trimming and J lost 4 bases, with 16 bases between them. This CDR3 contains 15 residues. The CDR3 protein is CASRQQGIRYNEQFF. Written as DNA, the CDR3 is TGTGCCAGCAGGCAGCAGGGGATTCGGTACAATGAGCAGTTCTTC.

The V call is TRBV5-6, the J call TRBJ2-3; TRBD1 matches at 10 bases. CDR1 is SGHDT, CDR2 YYEEEE, per germline. The CDR3 length is 17 residues. The V and J ends lost 4 bases and 4 bases, in that order; junction bases with no gene match: 12. In nucleotides, the CDR3 is TGTGCCAGCAGCCCGCAGGGCCGGGACAGGGGCCCAGATACGCAGTATTTT. As protein: CASSPQGRDRGPDTQYF.

In nucleotides, the CDR3 is TGTGCCAGCAGTCTCAAGGGCCAGGGCACCTACGAGCAGTACTTC. It encodes CASSLKGQGTYEQYF. The V gene is TRBV27, the J gene TRBJ2-7, with D possibly TRBD1 on 5 matching bases. The CDR3 extends over 15 amino acids. The germline V gene encodes CDR1 MNHEY and CDR2 SMNVEV (reference sequence). V lost 5 bases and J lost 2, with 16 bases in between.

The chain links TRBV11-3 to TRBJ2-1, with 14 bases lining up with TRBD2. V gave up 0 bases and J gave up 6 bases; unmatched junction bases: 4. This CDR3 region has 17 residues. Germline values: CDR1 SGHNT, CDR2 YENEEA. CDR3 sequence: CASSLEGTSGSRNEQFF. The CDR3 coding sequence is TGTGCCAGCAGCTTAGAGGGGACTAGCGGGAGTCGCAATGAGCAGTTCTTC.

CDR3 bases: TGTGCCAGCAGCTTAAGGCGGGAGAGCTCCTACGAGCAGTACTTC. Translating gives CASSLRRESSYEQYF. The chain recombines TRBV7-8 with TRBJ2-7; 7 nucleotides match TRBD2. CDR1 is SGHVS, CDR2 FQNEAQ, per germline. The CDR3 has 15 residues. The V segment lost 2 bases and the J segment 0 bases; nucleotides outside the gene matches: 4.

The V and J genes are TRBV28 and TRBJ2-1; 12 bases map to TRBD2. The junction had 5 bases not matched to a gene; V was cut back by 4 bases and J by 7 bases. From germline, CDR1 is MDHEN and CDR2 SYDVKM. CDR3 length: 15 amino acids. The CDR3 loop is CASSWTSGTRNEQFF. CDR3 DNA: TGTGCCAGCAGTTGGACTAGCGGGACAAGGAATGAGCAGTTCTTC.

This chain connects TRBV11-2 to TRBJ2-3, with D possibly being TRBD1 (5 bases). Germline CDR1 and CDR2: SGHAT and FQNNGV. The V and J ends lost 0 bases and 2 bases respectively, with 9 bases between them. This CDR3 is 15 amino acids long. For the CDR3, the DNA is TGTGCCAGCAGCTTAGATGGGGCAGCCACAGATACGCAGTATTTT. Protein sequence: CASSLDGAATDTQYF. The variable domain in full, completed from reference TRBV11-2 and TRBJ2-3, reads EAGVAQSPRYKIIEKRQSVAFWCNPISGHATLYWYQQILGQGPKLLIQFQNNGVVDDSQLPKDRFSAERLKGVDSTLKIQPAKLEDSAVYLCASSLDGAATDTQYFGPGTRLTVL.

V usage is TRBV6-5 and J usage is TRBJ2-1, with 12 bases identical to TRBD2. Per the germline V gene, CDR1 is MNHEY and CDR2 is SVGAGI. The V gene end was trimmed by 6 bases and the J gene end by 7 bases; junction bases not matched to a gene: 4. The CDR3 has 14 residues. The DNA for the CDR3 is TGTGCCAGCAGGGCTAGCGGGAGGGCGAATGAGCAGTTCTTC. It codes for CASRASGRANEQFF.